This TCR beta chain was profiled in a study of T cells in Graves' hyperthyroidism and ophthalmopathy. V lost 4 bases and J lost 8, with 17 bases in between. The CDR3 length is 14 residues. Per the germline V gene, CDR1 is MGHRA and CDR2 is YSYEKL. This clonotype has ten or more counts. RNA transcripts were the template for amplifying TCR beta CDR3 regions. First-round RT-PCR with HTBI primers amplified the TCR CDR3 region. Each CDR3 protein gets one entry after TCRdb re-called the multiplex PCR reads with MiXCR. The sample contains about 410,000 distinct CDR3 sequences, roughly 15% of which appear only once.

The chain couples TRBV4-1 to TRBJ1-2, with TRBD1 as a possible D gene (5 bases). This sequence originates from a man between 18 and 29 years old with Graves' ophthalmopathy. Material for sequencing was blood. The CDR3 here is CASSPVREGYGYTF. The CDR3 bases are TGCGCCAGCAGCCCCGTACGGGAGGGGTACGGCTACACCTTC.